The clone carrying this TCR beta chain has only a few counts. TCRdb re-derived calls from the reads in MiXCR, one entry per CDR3 protein. The table has 200,000 to 250,000 distinct CDR3 sequences, about 20% seen once. These data belong to a study of T cell repertoires in cytomegalovirus infection. Study at large: Indications came from public TCR beta signatures; they pointed to CMV infection and to a matching HLA type.

This CDR3 has 13 residues. Germline V gene data show CDR1 as SEHNR and CDR2 as FQNEAQ (reference sequence). Trimming removed 5 bases from V and 9 bases from J, with 14 bases in between. The receptor was derived from a human donor in good health (CMV status not recorded). Some clones in this sample may be carry-over from other donors' samples. The V and J genes are TRBV7-9 and TRBJ2-1, with D perhaps assigned TRBD1 or TRBD2 (7 bases each). Sample: CD8+ T cells from PBMCs. CDR3 nucleotide sequence: TGTGCCAGCAGCATTACAGGGGAGGGTGAGCAGTTCTTC. This encodes CASSITGEGEQFF.